The 13 T cell receptor beta chains listed next were all sequenced from one sample in a study of blood T cell repertoires in COVID-19. Here immunoSEQ multiplex PCR was the method, and the copy in TCRdb shows in-frame clones only, minus some. The sample records approximately 100,000 clones, roughly 92% being singletons. The specimen was peripheral blood. The receptors originated from a man aged 65 to 85 with acute or convalescent COVID-19.

V is TRBV2 and J is TRBJ1-1; TRBD1 might be the D (6 bases). Trimming stripped 4 bases from V and 9 bases from J, with 9 bases between. This CDR3 is built from 11 residues. Germline loops: CDR1 SNHLY, CDR2 FYNNEI. The CDR3 region has the DNA TGTGCCAGCAGTGTAGGGGGAAAAGCTTTCTTT. Translation gives CASSVGGKAFF.

V and J are TRBV6-2 or TRBV6-3 and TRBJ1-3, with D perhaps matching TRBD1 (6 bases). Trimming removed 6 bases from V and 4 bases from J, with 16 bases in between. Germline-derived CDR1 and CDR2 are MNHEY and SVGEGT. The CDR3 has 15 amino acids. The CDR3 here is CASSIGQTRGNTIYF. The CDR3 nucleotides are TGTGCCAGCAGCATCGGACAGACGAGAGGAAACACCATATATTTT.

This rearrangement joins TRBV24-1 to TRBJ1-2; TRBD1 is a possible D gene (5 bases). This CDR3 is 11 amino acids long. Trimming shortened V by 9 bases and J by 1 base, and 5 bases separated the two germline ends. The germline gives CDR1 KGHDR, CDR2 SFDVKD. The CDR3 protein is CATQGNYGYTF. In DNA, the CDR3 is TGTGCCACCCAGGGTAACTATGGCTACACCTTC.

The chain uses TRBV5-1 and TRBJ2-1, with TRBD2 identical over 12 bases. With 2 bases clipped from V and 4 bases from J, the junction kept 4 bases outside the gene matches. CDR1 and CDR2 (germline): SGHRS, YFSETQ. This CDR3 has 16 residues. CDR3 sequence (DNA): TGCGCCAGCAGCTTAACTAGCGGGGGGCTATACAATGAGCAGTTCTTC. It specifies CASSLTSGGLYNEQFF.

This clone was observed a single time. The chain couples TRBV13 to TRBJ2-3, with 8 bases matching TRBD2. CDR1 and CDR2 (germline): PRHDT, FYEKMQ (reference sequence). With 5 bases clipped from V and 2 bases from J, the junction kept 18 bases outside the gene matches. The length of the CDR3 is 19 residues. The CDR3 reads CASSPPGPGGPRDTDTQYF. CDR3 nucleotide sequence: TGTGCCAGCAGCCCCCCCGGGCCGGGAGGGCCTCGGGACACAGATACGCAGTATTTT. Filled out from reference TRBV13 and TRBJ2-3, the complete variable domain reads AAGVIQSPRHLIKEKRETATLKCYPIPRHDTVYWYQQGPGQDPQFLISFYEKMQSDKGSIPDRFSAQQFSDYHSELNMSSLELGDSALYFCASSPPGPGGPRDTDTQYFGPGTRLTVL.

J is TRBJ1-1 and V is TRBV5-5; 7 positions agree with TRBD1. Germline-derived CDR1 and CDR2 are SGHKS and YYEKEE (reference sequence). This CDR3 comprises 15 residues. V trimming: 4 bases; J trimming: 2 bases; junction bases outside the gene matches: 8. The CDR3 spells CASSLLTGTNTEAFF. The CDR3 DNA reads as TGTGCCAGCAGCCTACTGACAGGGACCAACACTGAAGCTTTCTTT.

The chain is built from TRBV4-3 and TRBJ2-1, with TRBD2 matching over 13 bases. CDR1 is LGHNA, CDR2 YSLEER, per germline. This CDR3 has 16 residues. V lost 1 base, J lost 9 bases, and 6 bases stayed unmatched. The CDR3 DNA follows: TGCGCCAGCAGCCAAGCAGGACTAGCGGGAGTCACTGAGCAGTTCTTC. Translated, it gives CASSQAGLAGVTEQFF.

V gene TRBV25-1 combines with J gene TRBJ2-2; D uncertain. The CDR3 is 13 amino acids. V gave up 1 base and J gave up 5 bases, with 5 bases separating them. Germline CDR1 reads MGHDK; CDR2 reads SYGVNS. For the CDR3, the DNA is TGTGCCAGCAGTGAATTGACAACCGGGGAGCTGTTTTTT. This translates into CASSELTTGELFF. Full variable domain (remainder filled in from reference TRBV25-1 and TRBJ2-2): EADIYQTPRYLVIGTGKKITLECSQTMGHDKMYWYQQDPGMELHLIHYSYGVNSTEKGDLSSESTVSRIRTEHFPLTLESARPSHTSQYLCASSELTTGELFFGEGSRLTVL.

The table lists this clone with a few counts. This chain links TRBV11-3 with TRBJ1-6, with unresolved D. Trimming shortened V by 2 bases and J by 5 bases, and 4 bases separated the two germline ends. Per germline, CDR1 SGHNT and CDR2 YENEEA. This CDR3 region has 13 residues. Here the CDR3 reads CASSLTDNSPLHF. The DNA for the CDR3 is TGTGCCAGCAGCTTAACAGATAATTCACCCCTCCACTTT.

The count of this clone is one. The chain has TRBV18 and TRBJ2-7, with TRBD1 identical over 7 bases. The CDR3 spans 14 residues. V shed 3 bases and J 2 bases; nucleotides not matched to a gene: 4. The germline CDR1 and CDR2 sequences are KGHSH and LQKENI. CDR3 nucleotides: TGTGCCAGCTCACCCCCAAGGGGGCCCTACGAGCAGTACTTC. This sequence encodes CASSPPRGPYEQYF.

This sequence joins TRBV5-1 and TRBJ2-7; TRBD1 might be the D (5 bases). This CDR3 contains 16 residues. Germline V gene lookup returns CDR1 SGHRS and CDR2 YFSETQ. Trimming removed 1 base from V and 1 base from J, with 15 bases in between. This CDR3 reads CASSLFSGIKSYEQYF. The CDR3 bases are TGCGCCAGCAGCTTGTTTTCAGGGATTAAGTCCTACGAGCAGTACTTC.

The chain recombines TRBV5-5 with TRBJ2-7; 11 nucleotides line up with TRBD1. The CDR3 is made up of 18 amino acids. Germline loops: CDR1 SGHKS, CDR2 YYEKEE (reference sequence). The V segment lost 1 base and the J segment 6 bases; nucleotides outside the gene matches: 15. This chain's CDR3 is CASSLRVGTGGLSPEQYF. CDR3 DNA sequence: TGTGCCAGCAGCTTGAGGGTCGGGACAGGGGGGCTATCACCCGAGCAGTACTTC.

The V call is TRBV2, the J call TRBJ2-7; D unclear. Trimming removed 7 bases at V and 0 bases at J, with 7 bases between. The CDR3 is 12 amino acids. The germline V gene encodes CDR1 SNHLY and CDR2 FYNNEI. CDR3 coding DNA: TGTGCCAGCACACAAACCTCCTACGAGCAGTACTTC. Translated, it gives CASTQTSYEQYF.